The rows below give T cell receptor beta chains drawn from one sample of a study of shared clonotypes between healthy human individuals. Clones were read by immunoSEQ multiplex PCR, and TCRdb kept only the in-frame ones, dropping some. The profile covers 600,000 to 750,000 clones, with just under 75% appearing a single time and 1.8% taken by the ten largest. The specimen sequenced was memory CD4+ T cells sorted from blood. Receptor source: a woman in her twenties or thirties in good health. Both conserved end residues are part of each CDR3. Part of the rows lack a size; the others show once, few, many or a class for expanded clones.

TRBV18	few	TRBJ1-2	CASSPGTGGNNGYTF
TRBV19	.	TRBJ1-2	CASSTIRDRGQDAGYTF
TRBV6-4	.	TRBJ2-4	CASSDHLLAALAKNIQYF
TRBV2	.	TRBJ1-3	CASSGVGGSSGNTIYF
TRBV5-4	few	TRBJ1-3	CASSLAPQAGGNTIYF
TRBV19	few	TRBJ2-2	CASKGGRAAGELFF
TRBV15	.	TRBJ2-2	CATSRDSFSTGELFF
TRBV6-1	.	TRBJ1-2	CASSEARSLYGYTF
TRBV7-7	.	TRBJ2-5	CASSLLGGETQYF
TRBV5-1	.	TRBJ2-3	CASTRRLAHSTDTQYF
TRBV28	.	TRBJ1-1	CASSTQQVYTEAFF
TRBV5-4	.	TRBJ2-7	CASSLSVSSYEQYF
TRBV27	.	TRBJ2-6	CASSFLSGANVLTF
TRBV14	.	TRBJ2-1	CASSQTQTGLPYNEQFF
TRBV5-1	.	TRBJ1-6	CASSSDMTNSPLHF
TRBV11-2	.	TRBJ2-6	CASTRSGANVLTF
TRBV28	.	TRBJ2-7	CASSSPPQVTYEQYF
TRBV4-2	.	TRBJ1-1	CASSQAEMRSEAFF
TRBV18	.	TRBJ2-1	CASSRDQNNEQFF
TRBV2	few	TRBJ2-5	CASSRRAPAQYF
TRBV5-1	.	TRBJ2-5	CASSFGTSKETQYF
TRBV2	.	TRBJ1-1	CASSDLGQGYTEAFF
TRBV7-2	.	TRBJ2-6	CASSYKGANVLTF
TRBV2	.	TRBJ2-1	CARGTSGNEQFF
TRBV4-1	.	TRBJ2-7	CASSQAASLLYEQYF
TRBV5-6	.	TRBJ1-1	CASSYGWDGTEAFF
TRBV6-1	.	TRBJ1-5	CASSGIRGISNQPQHF
TRBV5-4	.	TRBJ2-7	CASSLRGTGTTYEQYF
TRBV6-1	.	TRBJ2-7	CASRGRGPLEQYF
TRBV28	.	TRBJ2-7	CASRQGFEQYF
TRBV27	.	TRBJ2-7	CASSSTRLAGALSYEQYF
TRBV28	.	TRBJ2-5	CASSHKDQSRAAQYF
TRBV6-1	.	TRBJ2-3	CASSSGRITDTQYF
TRBV14	.	TRBJ1-3	CASSQDNGGTGNTIYF
TRBV11-3	.	TRBJ2-7	CASSLQGDGSYEQYF
TRBV7-6	.	TRBJ2-1	CASSRRTSGGYNEQFF
TRBV18	.	TRBJ2-2	CASSPRAKRGTGELFF
TRBV5-1	few	TRBJ1-1	CASSQGVRDTEAFF
TRBV28	once	TRBJ2-7	CASSLDVGHEQYF
TRBV5-1	.	TRBJ1-4	CASSPQGRGLGEKLFF
TRBV5-1	.	TRBJ2-5	CASSEGRTQETQYF
TRBV4-2	few	TRBJ2-2	CASSHPAGGTNTGELFF
TRBV14	.	TRBJ1-5	CASSLTGSYQPQHF
TRBV7-2	once	TRBJ1-1	CASKGQIEAFF
TRBV29-1	.	TRBJ2-3	CSVDGTGTDTQYF
TRBV5-1	.	TRBJ2-4	CASSLNPGQKNIQYF
TRBV5-1	.	TRBJ1-1	CASSGTGDGAEAFF
TRBV12-2	.	TRBJ2-2	CASRGTSRSPGELFF
TRBV7-3	.	TRBJ2-1	CASSLTGDSYNEQFF
TRBV7-2	.	TRBJ1-1	CASSLQLGTEAFF
TRBV2	.	TRBJ2-5	CASGRDRGETQYF
TRBV5-1	.	TRBJ2-1	CASSSISGSVGNEQFF